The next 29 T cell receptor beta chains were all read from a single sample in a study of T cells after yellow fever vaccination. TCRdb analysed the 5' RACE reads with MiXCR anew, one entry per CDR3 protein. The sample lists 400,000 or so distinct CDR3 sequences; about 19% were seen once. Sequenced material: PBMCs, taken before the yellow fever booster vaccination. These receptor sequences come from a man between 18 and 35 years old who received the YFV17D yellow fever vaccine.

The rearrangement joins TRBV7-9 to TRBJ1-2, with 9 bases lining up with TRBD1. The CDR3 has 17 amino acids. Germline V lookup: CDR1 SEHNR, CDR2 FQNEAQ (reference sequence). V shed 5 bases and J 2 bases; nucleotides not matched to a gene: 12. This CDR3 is CASSPNPGQGVNYGYTF. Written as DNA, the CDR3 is TGTGCCAGCAGCCCTAATCCGGGACAGGGAGTGAACTATGGCTACACCTTC.

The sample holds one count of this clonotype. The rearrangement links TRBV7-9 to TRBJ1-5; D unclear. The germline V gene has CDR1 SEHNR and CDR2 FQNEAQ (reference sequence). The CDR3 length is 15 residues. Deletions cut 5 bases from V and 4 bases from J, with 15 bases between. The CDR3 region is CASSPGSIGNQPQHF. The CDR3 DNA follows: TGTGCCAGCAGCCCCGGGTCCATTGGGAATCAGCCCCAGCATTTT.

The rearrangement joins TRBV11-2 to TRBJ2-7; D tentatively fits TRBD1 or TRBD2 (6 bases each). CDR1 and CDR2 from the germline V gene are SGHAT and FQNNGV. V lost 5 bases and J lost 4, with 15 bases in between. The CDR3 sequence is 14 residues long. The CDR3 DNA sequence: TGTGCCAGCAGCATTACCGGGGGCCGGTACGAGCAGTACTTC. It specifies CASSITGGRYEQYF.

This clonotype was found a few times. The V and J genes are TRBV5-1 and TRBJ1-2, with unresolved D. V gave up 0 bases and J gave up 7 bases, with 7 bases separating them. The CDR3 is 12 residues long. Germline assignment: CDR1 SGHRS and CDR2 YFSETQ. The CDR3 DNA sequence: TGCGCCAGCAGCTTGGGGCATCTTGGCTACACCTTC. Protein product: CASSLGHLGYTF.

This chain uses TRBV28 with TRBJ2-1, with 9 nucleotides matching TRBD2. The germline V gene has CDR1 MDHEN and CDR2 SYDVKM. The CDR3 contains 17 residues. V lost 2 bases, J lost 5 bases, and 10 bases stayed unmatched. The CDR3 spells CASSLERGAPFNNEQFF. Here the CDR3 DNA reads TGTGCCAGCAGTTTAGAGCGGGGGGCTCCCTTCAACAATGAGCAGTTCTTC.

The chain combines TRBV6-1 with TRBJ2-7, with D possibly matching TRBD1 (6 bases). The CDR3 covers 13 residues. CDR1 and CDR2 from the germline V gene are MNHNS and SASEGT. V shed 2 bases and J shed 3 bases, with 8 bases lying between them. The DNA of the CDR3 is TGTGCCAGCAGTGAAAGGGACATCTACGAGCAGTACGTC. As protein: CASSERDIYEQYV.

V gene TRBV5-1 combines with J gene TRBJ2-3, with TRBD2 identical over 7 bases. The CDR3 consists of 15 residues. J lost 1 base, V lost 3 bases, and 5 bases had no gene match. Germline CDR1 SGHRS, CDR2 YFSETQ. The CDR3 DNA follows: TGCGCCAGCAGCTGGGGGAGGGATGGCACAGATACGCAGTATTTT. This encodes CASSWGRDGTDTQYF.

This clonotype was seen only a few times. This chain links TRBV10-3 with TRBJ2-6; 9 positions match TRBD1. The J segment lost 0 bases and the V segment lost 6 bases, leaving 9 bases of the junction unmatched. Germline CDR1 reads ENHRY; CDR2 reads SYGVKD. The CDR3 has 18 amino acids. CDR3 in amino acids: CAISGRDRASSGANVLTF. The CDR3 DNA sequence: TGTGCCATCAGCGGTCGGGACAGGGCCTCCTCTGGGGCCAACGTCCTGACTTTC.

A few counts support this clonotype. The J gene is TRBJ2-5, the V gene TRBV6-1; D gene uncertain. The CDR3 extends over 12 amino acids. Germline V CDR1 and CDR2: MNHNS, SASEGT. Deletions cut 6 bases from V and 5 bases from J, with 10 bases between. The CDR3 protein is CASSRIGETQYF. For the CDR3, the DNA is TGTGCCAGCAGCAGGATAGGGGAGACCCAGTACTTC.

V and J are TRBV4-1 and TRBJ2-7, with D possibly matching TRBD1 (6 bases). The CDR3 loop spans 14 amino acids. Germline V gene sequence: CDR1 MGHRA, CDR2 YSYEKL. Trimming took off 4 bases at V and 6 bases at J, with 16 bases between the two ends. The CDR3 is CASSPHPRGGEQYV. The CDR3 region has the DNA TGCGCCAGCAGCCCGCACCCTAGAGGGGGCGAGCAGTACGTC.

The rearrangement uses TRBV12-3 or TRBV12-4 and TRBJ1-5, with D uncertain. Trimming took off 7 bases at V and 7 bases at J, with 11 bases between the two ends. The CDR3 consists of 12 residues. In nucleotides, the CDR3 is TGTGCCAGCAAGTCGGGCGGACAGCCCCAGCATTTT. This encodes CASKSGGQPQHF.

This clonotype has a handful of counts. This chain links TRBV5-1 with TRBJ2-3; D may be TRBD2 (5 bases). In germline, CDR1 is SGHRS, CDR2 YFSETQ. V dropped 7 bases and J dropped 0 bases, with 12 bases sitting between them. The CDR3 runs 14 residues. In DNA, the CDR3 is TGCGCCAGCCTTCGGGATACTAGCACAGATACGCAGTATTTT. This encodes CASLRDTSTDTQYF.

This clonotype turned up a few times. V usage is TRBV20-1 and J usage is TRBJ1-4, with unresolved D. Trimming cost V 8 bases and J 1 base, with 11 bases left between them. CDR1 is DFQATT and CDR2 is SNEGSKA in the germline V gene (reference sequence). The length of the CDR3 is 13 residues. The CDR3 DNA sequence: TGCAGTCCCTGGTGGTTAACTAATGAAAAACTGTTTTTT. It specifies CSPWWLTNEKLFF.

CDR3 nucleotides: TGTGCCAGCAGCGGAACGACAGGCACCTATGGCTACACCTTC. Translating gives CASSGTTGTYGYTF. This chain uses TRBV7-2 with TRBJ1-2; a weak D match, TRBD1 (6 bases). The CDR3 is 14 amino acids. CDR1 SGHTA and CDR2 FQGNSA come from the germline V gene. The V gene lost 5 bases and the J gene lost 4 bases, with 14 bases spanning the gap.

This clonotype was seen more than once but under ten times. CDR3 nucleotides: TGTGCCAGCAGCCAGTCTAGCGGTCCCTACAATGAGCAGTTCTTC. It is translated as CASSQSSGPYNEQFF. The chain links TRBV4-2 to TRBJ2-1; TRBD2 matches 7 bases. CDR1 and CDR2 from the germline V gene are LGHNA and YNFKEQ. The CDR3 length is 15 residues. J lost 2 bases, V lost 3 bases, and 4 bases had no gene match.

This CDR3 reads CASSDYRDGANVLTF. As DNA, the CDR3 is TGTGCCAGCAGTGACTACAGGGACGGGGCCAACGTCCTGACTTTC. The chain joins TRBV2 to TRBJ2-6, with D perhaps matching TRBD1 (6 bases). V lost 3 bases and J 4 bases, leaving 10 bases between the germline ends. The germline V gene encodes CDR1 SNHLY and CDR2 FYNNEI. This CDR3 comprises 15 residues.

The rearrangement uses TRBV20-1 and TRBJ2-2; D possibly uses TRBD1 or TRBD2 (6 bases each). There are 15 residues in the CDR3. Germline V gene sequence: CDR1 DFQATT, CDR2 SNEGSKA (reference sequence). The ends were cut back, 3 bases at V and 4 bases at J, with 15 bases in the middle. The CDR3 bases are TGCAGTGCTAGTCATCCGGGGGCGGTCACCGGGGAGCTGTTTTTT. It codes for CSASHPGAVTGELFF.

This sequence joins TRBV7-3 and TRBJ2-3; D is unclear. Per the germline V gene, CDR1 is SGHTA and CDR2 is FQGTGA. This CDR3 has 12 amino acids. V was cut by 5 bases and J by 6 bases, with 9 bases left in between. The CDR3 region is CASSKAGDTQYF. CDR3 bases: TGTGCCAGCAGCAAGGCTGGGGATACGCAGTATTTT.

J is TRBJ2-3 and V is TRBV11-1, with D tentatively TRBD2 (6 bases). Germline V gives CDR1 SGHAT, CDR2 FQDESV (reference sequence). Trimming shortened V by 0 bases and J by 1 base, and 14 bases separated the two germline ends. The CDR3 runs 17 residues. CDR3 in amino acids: CASSLASAGSGTDTQYF. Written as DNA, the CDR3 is TGTGCCAGCAGCTTAGCGTCGGCGGGGAGCGGCACAGATACGCAGTATTTT.

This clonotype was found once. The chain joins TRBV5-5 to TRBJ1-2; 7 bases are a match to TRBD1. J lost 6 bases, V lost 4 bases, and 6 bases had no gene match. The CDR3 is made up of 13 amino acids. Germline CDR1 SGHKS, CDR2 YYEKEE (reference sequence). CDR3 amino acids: CASSQGVGDGYTF. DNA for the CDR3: TGTGCCAGCAGCCAGGGGGTAGGAGATGGCTACACCTTC. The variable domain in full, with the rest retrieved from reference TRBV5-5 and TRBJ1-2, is DAGVTQSPTHLIKTRGQQVTLRCSPISGHKSVSWYQQVLGQGPQFIFQYYEKEERGRGNFPDRFSARQFPNYSSELNVNALLLGDSALYLCASSQGVGDGYTFGSGTRLTVV.

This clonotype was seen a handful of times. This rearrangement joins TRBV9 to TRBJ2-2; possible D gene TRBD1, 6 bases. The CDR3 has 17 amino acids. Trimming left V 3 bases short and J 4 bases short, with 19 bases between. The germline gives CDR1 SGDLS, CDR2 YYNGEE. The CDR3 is CASSARTRDTITGELFF. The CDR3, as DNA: TGTGCCAGCAGCGCACGAACCCGGGACACTATCACCGGGGAGCTGTTTTTT.

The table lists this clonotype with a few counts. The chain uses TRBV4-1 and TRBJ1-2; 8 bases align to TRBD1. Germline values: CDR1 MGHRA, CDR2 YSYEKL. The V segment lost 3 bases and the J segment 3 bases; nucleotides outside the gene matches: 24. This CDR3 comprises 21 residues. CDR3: CASSQKLSPPGQAGGDYGYTF. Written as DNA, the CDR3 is TGCGCCAGCAGCCAGAAATTGTCCCCCCCGGGACAGGCGGGGGGTGACTATGGCTACACCTTC.

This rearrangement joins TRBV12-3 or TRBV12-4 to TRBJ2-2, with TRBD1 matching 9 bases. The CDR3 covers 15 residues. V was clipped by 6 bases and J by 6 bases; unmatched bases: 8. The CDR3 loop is CASRGQGSVAGELFF. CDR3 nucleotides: TGTGCCAGCAGGGGACAGGGATCAGTAGCCGGGGAGCTGTTTTTT.

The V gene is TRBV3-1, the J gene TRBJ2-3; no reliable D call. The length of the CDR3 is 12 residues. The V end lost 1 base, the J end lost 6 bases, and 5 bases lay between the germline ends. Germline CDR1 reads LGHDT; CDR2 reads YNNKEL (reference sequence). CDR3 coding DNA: TGTGCCAGCAGCCAAGTCGTGGATACGCAGTATTTT. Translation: CASSQVVDTQYF.

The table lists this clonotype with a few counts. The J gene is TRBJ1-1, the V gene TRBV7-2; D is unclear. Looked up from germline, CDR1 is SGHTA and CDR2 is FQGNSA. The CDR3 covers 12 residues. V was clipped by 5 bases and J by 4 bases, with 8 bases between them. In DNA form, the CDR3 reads TGTGCCAGCAGCACCTCACTCACTGAAGCTTTCTTT. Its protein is CASSTSLTEAFF.

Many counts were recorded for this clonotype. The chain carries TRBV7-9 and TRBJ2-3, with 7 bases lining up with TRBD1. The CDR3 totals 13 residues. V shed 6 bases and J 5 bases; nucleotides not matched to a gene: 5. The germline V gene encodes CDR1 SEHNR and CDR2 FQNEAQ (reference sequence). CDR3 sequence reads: CASSRQGEDTQYF. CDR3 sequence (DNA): TGTGCCAGCAGTCGTCAGGGGGAAGATACGCAGTATTTT.

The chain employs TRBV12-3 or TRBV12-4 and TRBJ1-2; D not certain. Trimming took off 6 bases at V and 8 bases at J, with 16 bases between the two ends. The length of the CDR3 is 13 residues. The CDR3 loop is CASSPTRVYGYTF. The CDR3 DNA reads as TGTGCCAGCAGCCCGACTAGGGTATACGGCTACACCTTC.

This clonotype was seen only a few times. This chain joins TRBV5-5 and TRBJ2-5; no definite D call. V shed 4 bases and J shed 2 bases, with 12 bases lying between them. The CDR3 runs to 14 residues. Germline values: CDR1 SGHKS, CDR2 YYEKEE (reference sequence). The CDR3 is CASSPRAAQETQYF. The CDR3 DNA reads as TGTGCCAGCAGCCCCCGGGCAGCGCAAGAGACCCAGTACTTC.

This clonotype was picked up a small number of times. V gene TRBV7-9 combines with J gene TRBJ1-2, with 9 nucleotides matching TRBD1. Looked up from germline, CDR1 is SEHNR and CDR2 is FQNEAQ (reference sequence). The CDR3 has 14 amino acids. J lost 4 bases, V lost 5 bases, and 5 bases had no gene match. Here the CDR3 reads CASSLGQGRYGYTF. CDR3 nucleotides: TGTGCCAGCAGCCTTGGACAGGGGCGCTATGGCTACACCTTC. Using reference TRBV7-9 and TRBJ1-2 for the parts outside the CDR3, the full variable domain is DTGVSQNPRHKITKRGQNVTFRCDPISEHNRLYWYRQTLGQGPEFLTYFQNEAQLEKSRLLSDRFSAERPKGSFSTLEIQRTEQGDSAMYLCASSLGQGRYGYTFGSGTRLTVV.